This entry concerns a single T cell receptor (beta chain). Its matching antigen is unknown. Deletions cut 4 bases from V and 5 bases from J, with 21 bases between. The CDR3 runs to 16 residues. Germline V gives CDR1 MNHEY, CDR2 SVGAGI. This entry comes from a study of T cell responses to AZD1222 COVID-19 vaccine. General study findings and limits: Repertoires in all cases were sampled only once the peak T cell response had passed.

Second-dose timings of about 4 or about 12 weeks were pooled. Profiling relied on immunoSEQ multiplex PCR, and the TCRdb table lists in-frame clones only, not all of them. This table has approximately 130,000 clones, 84% appearing once. The sequence came from an adult who received the AZD1222 COVID-19 vaccine. Sequences were derived from peripheral blood, sampled 28 days after the second AZD1222 dose. The rearrangement links TRBV6-5 to TRBJ2-7; possible D gene TRBD1, 6 bases. The DNA for the CDR3 is TGTGCCAGCAGTTCGTTTAGGACAGAAGGGCGGAACGAGCAGTACTTC. Translation: CASSSFRTEGRNEQYF.